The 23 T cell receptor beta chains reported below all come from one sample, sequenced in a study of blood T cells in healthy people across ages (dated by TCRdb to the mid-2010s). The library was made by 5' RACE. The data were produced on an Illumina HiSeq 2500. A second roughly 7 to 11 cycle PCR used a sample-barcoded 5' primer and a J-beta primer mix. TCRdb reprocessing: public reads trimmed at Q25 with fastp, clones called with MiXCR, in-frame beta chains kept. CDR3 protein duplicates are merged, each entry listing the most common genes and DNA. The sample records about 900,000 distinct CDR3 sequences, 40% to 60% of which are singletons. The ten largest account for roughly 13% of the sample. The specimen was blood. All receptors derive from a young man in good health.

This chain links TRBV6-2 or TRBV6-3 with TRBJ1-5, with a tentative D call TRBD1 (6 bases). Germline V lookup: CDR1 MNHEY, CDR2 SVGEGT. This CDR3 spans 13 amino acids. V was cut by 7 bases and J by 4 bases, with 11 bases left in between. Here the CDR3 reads CASTRTGNQPQHF. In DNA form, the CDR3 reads TGTGCCAGCACCCGCACAGGGAATCAGCCCCAGCATTTT.

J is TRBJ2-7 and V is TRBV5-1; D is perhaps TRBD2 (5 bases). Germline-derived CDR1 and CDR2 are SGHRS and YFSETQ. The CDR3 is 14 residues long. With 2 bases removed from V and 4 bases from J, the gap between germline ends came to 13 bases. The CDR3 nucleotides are TGCGCCAGCAGCTTCGGCGGGTTCCAGTACGAGCAGTACTTC. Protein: CASSFGGFQYEQYF.

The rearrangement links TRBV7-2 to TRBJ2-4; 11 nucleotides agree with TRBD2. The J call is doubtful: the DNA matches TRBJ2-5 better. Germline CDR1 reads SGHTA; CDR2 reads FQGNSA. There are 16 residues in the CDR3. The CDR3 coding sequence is TGTGCCAGCAGCACCAGCCGACTAGCGGGGAGTGAGACCCAGTACTTC. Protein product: CASSTSRLAGSETQYF.

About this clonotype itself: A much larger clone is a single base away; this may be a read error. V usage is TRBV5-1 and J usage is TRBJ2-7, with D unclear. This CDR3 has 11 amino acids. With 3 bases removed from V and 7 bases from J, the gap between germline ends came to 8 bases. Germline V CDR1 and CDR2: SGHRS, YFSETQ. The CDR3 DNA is TGCGCCAGCAGCTCTCACAATGAGCAGTACTTC. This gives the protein CASSSHNEQYF.

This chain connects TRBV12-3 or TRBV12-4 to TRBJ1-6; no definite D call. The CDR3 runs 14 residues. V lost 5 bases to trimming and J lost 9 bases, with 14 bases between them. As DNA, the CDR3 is TGTGCCAGCAGTACCCTCGAGGGCAGTTCACCCCTCCACTTT. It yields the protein CASSTLEGSSPLHF.

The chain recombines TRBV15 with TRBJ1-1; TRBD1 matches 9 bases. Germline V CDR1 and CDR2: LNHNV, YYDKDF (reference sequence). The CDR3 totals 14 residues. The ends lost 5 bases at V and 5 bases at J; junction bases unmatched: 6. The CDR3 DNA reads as TGTGCCACCAGCGTACAGGGGGCAAGGACTGAAGCTTTCTTT. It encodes CATSVQGARTEAFF. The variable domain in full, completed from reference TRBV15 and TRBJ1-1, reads DAMVIQNPRYQVTQFGKPVTLSCSQTLNHNVMYWYQQKSSQAPKLLFHYYDKDFNNEADTPDNFQSRRPNTSFCFLDIRSPGLGDTAMYLCATSVQGARTEAFFGQGTRLTVV.

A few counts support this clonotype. The CDR3 bases are TGCGCCAGCAGCCAACGGGAGGACAGGGCAACCTACAATGAGCAGTTCTTC. Translation gives CASSQREDRATYNEQFF. The rearrangement uses TRBV4-1 and TRBJ2-1; perhaps TRBD1 as D (8 bases). CDR1 and CDR2 from the germline V gene are MGHRA and YSYEKL. The CDR3 spans 17 residues. V lost 2 bases and J 2 bases, leaving 16 bases between the germline ends.

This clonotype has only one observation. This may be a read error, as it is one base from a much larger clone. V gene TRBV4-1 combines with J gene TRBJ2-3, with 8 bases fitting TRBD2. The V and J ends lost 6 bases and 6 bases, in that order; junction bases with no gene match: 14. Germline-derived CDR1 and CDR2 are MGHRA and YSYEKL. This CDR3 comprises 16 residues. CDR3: CASSPRAGATRDTQYF. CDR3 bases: TGCGCCAGCAGTCCAAGAGCGGGGGCCACCCGGGATACGCAGTATTTT.

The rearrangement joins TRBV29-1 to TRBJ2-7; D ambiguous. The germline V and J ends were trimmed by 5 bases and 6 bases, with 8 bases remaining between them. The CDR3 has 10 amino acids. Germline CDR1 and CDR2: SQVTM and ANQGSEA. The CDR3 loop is CSVLTVEQYF. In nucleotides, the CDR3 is TGCAGCGTTTTGACGGTCGAGCAGTACTTC.

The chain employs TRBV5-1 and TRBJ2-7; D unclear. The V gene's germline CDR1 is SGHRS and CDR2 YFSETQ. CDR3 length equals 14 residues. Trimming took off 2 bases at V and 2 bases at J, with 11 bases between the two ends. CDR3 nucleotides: TGCGCCAGCAGCTTCGCGGACGGTACCTACGAGCAGTACTTC. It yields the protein CASSFADGTYEQYF.

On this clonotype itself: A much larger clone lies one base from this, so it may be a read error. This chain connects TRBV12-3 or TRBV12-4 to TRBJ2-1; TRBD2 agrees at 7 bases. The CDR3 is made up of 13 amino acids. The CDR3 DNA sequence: TGTGCCAGCAGGGGGGGGTCCTGCAATGAGCAGTTCTTC. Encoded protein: CASRGGSCNEQFF.

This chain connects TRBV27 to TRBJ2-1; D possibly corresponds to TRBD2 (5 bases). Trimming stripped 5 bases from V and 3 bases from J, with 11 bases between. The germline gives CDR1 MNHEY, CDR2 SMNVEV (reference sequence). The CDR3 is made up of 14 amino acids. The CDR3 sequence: CASSVGRLYNEQFF. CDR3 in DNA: TGTGCCAGCAGTGTAGGGAGACTCTACAATGAGCAGTTCTTC.

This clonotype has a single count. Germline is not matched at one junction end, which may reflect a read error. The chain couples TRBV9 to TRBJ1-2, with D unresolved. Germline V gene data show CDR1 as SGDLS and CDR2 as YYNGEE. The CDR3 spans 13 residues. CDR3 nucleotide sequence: TGTGTCAGCAGCTCGGAGATGGGCTATGGCTACACCTTC. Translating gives CVSSSEMGYGYTF.

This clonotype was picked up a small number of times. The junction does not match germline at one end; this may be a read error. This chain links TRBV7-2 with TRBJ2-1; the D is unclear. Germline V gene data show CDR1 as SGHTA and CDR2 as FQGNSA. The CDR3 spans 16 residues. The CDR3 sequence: CASSLSMIAANNEQFF. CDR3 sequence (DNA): TGTGCCAGTAGCTTATCAATGATAGCAGCAAACAATGAGCAGTTCTTC.

The CDR3 nucleotides read TGTGCCAGCAGCTCCTCCGGGGGGCCTGAGAATCAGCCCCAGCATTTT. Protein: CASSSSGGPENQPQHF. This rearrangement joins TRBV28 to TRBJ1-5; D may be TRBD1 (6 bases). The germline V gene encodes CDR1 MDHEN and CDR2 SYDVKM. V shed 6 bases and J shed 4 bases, with 19 bases lying between them. The CDR3 totals 16 residues.

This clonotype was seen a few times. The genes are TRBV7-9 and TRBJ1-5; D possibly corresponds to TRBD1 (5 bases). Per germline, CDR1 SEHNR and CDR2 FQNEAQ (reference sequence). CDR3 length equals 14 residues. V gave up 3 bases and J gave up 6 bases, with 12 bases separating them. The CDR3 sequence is CASSFPGEGQPQHF. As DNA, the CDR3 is TGTGCCAGCAGCTTTCCGGGGGAAGGTCAGCCCCAGCATTTT.

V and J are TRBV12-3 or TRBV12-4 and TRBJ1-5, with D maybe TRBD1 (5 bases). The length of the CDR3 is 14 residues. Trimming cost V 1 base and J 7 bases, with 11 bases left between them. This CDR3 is CASSLDRKGQPQHF. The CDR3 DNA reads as TGTGCCAGCAGTTTAGACAGGAAGGGGCAGCCCCAGCATTTT.

CDR3 sequence: CASSVAGHHKQPQHF. The CDR3 nucleotides read TGCGCCAGCAGCGTGGCGGGACACCACAAGCAGCCCCAGCATTTT. The V call is TRBV5-1, the J call TRBJ1-5; possible D gene TRBD1, 6 bases. This CDR3 comprises 15 residues. The V gene lost 4 bases and the J gene lost 7 bases, with 18 bases spanning the gap. CDR1 and CDR2 from the germline V gene are SGHRS and YFSETQ.

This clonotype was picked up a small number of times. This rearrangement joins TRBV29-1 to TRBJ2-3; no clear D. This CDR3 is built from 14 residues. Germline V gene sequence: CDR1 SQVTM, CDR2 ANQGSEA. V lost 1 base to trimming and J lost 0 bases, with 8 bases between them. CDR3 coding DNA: TGCAGCGTTGAAGGCAGAACTAGCACAGATACGCAGTATTTT. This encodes CSVEGRTSTDTQYF.

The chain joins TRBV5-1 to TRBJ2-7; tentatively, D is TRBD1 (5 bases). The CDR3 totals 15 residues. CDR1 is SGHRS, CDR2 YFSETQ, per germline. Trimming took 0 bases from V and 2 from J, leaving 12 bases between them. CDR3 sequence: CASSLGQGSAYEQYF. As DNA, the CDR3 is TGCGCCAGCAGCTTGGGGCAGGGCTCCGCCTACGAGCAGTACTTC.

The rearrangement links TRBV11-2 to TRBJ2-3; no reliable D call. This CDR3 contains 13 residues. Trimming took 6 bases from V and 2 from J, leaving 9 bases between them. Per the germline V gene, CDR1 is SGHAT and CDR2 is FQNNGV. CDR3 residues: CASRTEITDTQYF. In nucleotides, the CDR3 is TGTGCCAGCAGAACAGAAATCACAGATACGCAGTATTTT. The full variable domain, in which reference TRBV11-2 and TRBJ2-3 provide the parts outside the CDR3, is EAGVAQSPRYKIIEKRQSVAFWCNPISGHATLYWYQQILGQGPKLLIQFQNNGVVDDSQLPKDRFSAERLKGVDSTLKIQPAKLEDSAVYLCASRTEITDTQYFGPGTRLTVL.

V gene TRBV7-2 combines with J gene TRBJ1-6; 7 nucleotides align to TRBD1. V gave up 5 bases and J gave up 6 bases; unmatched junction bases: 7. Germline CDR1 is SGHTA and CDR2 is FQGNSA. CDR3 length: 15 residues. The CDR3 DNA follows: TGTGCCAGCAGCCGAAGGACAGGCGTTAATTCACCCCTCCACTTT. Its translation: CASSRRTGVNSPLHF.

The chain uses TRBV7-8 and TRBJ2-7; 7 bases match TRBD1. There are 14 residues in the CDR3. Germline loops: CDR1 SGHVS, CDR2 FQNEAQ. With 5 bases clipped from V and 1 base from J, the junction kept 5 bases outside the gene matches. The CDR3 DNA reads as TGTGCCAGCAGCACAACGGGACAGTCCTACGAGCAGTACTTC. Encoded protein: CASSTTGQSYEQYF. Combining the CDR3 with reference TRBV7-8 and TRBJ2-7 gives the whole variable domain GAGVSQSPRYKVAKRGQDVALRCDPISGHVSLFWYQQALGQGPEFLTYFQNEAQLDKSGLPSDRFFAERPEGSVSTLKIQRTQQEDSAVYLCASSTTGQSYEQYFGPGTRLTVT.